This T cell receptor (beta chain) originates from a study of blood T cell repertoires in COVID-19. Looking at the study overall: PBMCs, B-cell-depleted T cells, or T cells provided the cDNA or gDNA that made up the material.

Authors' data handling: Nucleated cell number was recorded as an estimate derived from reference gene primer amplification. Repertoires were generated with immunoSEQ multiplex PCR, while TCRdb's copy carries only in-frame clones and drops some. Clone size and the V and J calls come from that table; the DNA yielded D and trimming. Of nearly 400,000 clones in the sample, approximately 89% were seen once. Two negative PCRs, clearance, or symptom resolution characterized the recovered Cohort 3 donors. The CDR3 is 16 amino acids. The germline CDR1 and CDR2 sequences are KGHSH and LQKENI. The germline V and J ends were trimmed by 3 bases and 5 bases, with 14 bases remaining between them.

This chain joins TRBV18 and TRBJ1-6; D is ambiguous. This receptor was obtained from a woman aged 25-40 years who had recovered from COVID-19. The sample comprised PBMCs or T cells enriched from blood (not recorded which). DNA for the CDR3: TGTGCCAGCTCACCTACAAGGCCAGGCAATAATTCACCCCTCCACTTT. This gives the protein CASSPTRPGNNSPLHF.